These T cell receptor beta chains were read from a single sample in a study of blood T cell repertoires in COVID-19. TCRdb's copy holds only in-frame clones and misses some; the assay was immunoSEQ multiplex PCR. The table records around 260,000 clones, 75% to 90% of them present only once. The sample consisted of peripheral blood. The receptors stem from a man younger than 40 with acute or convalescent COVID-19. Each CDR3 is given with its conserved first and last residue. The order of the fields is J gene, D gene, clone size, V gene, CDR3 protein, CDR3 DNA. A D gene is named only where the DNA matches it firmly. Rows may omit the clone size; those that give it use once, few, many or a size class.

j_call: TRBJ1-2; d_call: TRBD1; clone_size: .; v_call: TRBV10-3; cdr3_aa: CAIRGQGYGYTF; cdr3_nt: TGTGCCATCAGGGGACAGGGCTATGGCTACACCTTC
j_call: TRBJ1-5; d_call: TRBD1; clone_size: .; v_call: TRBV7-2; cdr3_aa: CASSSSWTGVPLF; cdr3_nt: TGTGCCAGCAGCTCGTCGTGGACAGGGGTCCCTCTTTTT
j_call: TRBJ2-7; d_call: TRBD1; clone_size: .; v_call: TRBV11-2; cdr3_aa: CASSLVDRGQFYEQYF; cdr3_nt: TGTGCCAGCAGCTTAGTCGACAGGGGGCAATTCTACGAGCAGTACTTC
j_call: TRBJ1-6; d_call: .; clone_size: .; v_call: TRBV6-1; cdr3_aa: CASSEARISRGDSPLHF; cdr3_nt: TGTGCCAGCAGTGAAGCCCGAATAAGCCGGGGGGATTCACCCCTCCACTTT
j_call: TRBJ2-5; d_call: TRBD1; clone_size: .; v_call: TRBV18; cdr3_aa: CASSPTGVSETQYF; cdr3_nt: TGTGCCAGCTCCCCGACAGGGGTATCGGAGACCCAGTACTTC
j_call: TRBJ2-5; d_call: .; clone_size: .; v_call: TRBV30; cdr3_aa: CAWSVEETQYF; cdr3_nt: TGTGCCTGGAGTGTAGAGGAGACCCAGTACTTC
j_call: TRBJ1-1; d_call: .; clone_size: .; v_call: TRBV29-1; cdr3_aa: CSVGGANTEAFF; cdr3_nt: TGCAGCGTTGGGGGCGCGAACACTGAAGCTTTCTTT
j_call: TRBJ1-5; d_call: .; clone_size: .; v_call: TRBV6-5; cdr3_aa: CASSPGGASNQPQHF; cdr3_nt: TGTGCCAGCAGCCCGGGGGGGGCGAGCAATCAGCCCCAGCATTTT
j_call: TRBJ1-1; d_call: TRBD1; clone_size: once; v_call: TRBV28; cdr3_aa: CASKYRGNTEAFF; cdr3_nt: TGTGCCAGCAAATACAGGGGTAACACTGAAGCTTTCTTT
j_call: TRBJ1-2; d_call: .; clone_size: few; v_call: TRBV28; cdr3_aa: CASSLELGGYTF; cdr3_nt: TGTGCCAGCAGTTTGGAGCTAGGAGGCTACACCTTC
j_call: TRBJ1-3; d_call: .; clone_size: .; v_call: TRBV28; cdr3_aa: CASSTGLNSGNTIYF; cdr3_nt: TGTGCCAGCAGCACGGGACTGAACTCTGGAAACACCATATATTTT
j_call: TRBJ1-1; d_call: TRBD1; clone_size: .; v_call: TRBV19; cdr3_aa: CASKGGQGGRGMNTEAFF; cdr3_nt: TGTGCCAGTAAAGGGGGACAGGGTGGAAGGGGGATGAACACTGAAGCTTTCTTT
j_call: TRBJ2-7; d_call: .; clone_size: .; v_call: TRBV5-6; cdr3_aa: CASSSTNYEQYF; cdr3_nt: TGTGCCAGCAGCTCGACTAACTACGAGCAGTACTTC
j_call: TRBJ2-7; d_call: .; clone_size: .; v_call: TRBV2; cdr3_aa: CASSGNRAYEQYF; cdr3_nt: TGTGCCAGCAGTGGAAACAGGGCCTACGAGCAGTACTTC
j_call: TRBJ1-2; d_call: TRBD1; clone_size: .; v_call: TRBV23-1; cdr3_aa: CASCFGERGLRNGYTF; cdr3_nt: TGCGCCAGCTGCTTCGGAGAGAGGGGGCTTCGGAATGGCTACACCTTC
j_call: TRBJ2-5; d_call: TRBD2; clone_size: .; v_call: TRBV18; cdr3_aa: CASSLTSGKETQYF; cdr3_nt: TGTGCCAGCTCACTAACTAGCGGAAAAGAGACCCAGTACTTC
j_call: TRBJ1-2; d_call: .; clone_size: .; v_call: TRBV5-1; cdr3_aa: CASSRPDIGARNGYTF; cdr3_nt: TGCGCCAGCAGTCGCCCGGATATAGGGGCGAGGAATGGCTACACCTTC
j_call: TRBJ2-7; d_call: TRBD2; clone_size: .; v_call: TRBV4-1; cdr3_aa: CASSQFPAAGGTHEQYF; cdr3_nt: TGCGCCAGCAGCCAATTCCCAGCGGCGGGAGGGACCCACGAGCAGTACTTC